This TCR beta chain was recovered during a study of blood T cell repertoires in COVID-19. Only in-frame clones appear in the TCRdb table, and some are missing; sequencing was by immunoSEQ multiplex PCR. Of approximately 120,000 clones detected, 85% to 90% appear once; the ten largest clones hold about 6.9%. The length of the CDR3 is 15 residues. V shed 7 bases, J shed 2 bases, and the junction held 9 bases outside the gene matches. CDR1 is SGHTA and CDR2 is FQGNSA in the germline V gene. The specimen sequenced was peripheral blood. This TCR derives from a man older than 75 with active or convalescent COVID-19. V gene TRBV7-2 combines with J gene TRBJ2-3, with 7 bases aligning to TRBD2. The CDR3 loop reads CASNYGGITTDTQYF. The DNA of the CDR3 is TGTGCCAGCAATTACGGGGGGATTACCACAGATACGCAGTATTTT.